These 5 T cell receptor beta chains were all obtained from the same sample, sequenced in a study of cytomegalovirus exposure and HLA in healthy donors. Vbeta (60) and Jbeta (13) primers were used in the PCR. Sequencing used immunoSEQ multiplex PCR; TCRdb keeps in-frame clones, though not all of them. The sample gives fewer than 200,000 clones, approximately 77% of which show up once; 6% to 8% is in the top ten. What was sequenced was PBMCs. These receptors originate from a male donor in good health and CMV-seropositive.

The rearrangement links TRBV6-5 to TRBJ1-1; no clear D gene. The CDR3 length is 14 residues. Germline CDR1 is MNHEY and CDR2 is SVGAGI. The V and J ends lost 7 bases and 1 base respectively, with 13 bases between them. CDR3 residues: CASMTGGENTEAFF. CDR3 DNA sequence: TGTGCCAGCATGACGGGAGGAGAGAACACTGAAGCTTTCTTT.

This chain uses TRBV11-2 with TRBJ2-7; TRBD1 matches 8 bases. The CDR3 covers 15 residues. Germline CDR1 SGHAT, CDR2 FQNNGV. After removal of 5 bases from V and 3 bases from J, the junction contained 9 bases not matched to a gene. The CDR3 bases are TGTGCCAGCAGCCTTGCCGACGGACAGGGCTACGAGCAGTACTTC. The encoded protein is CASSLADGQGYEQYF.

Worth noting for this clone: The junction shows a germline mismatch at one end, possibly a read error. The CDR3 DNA reads as TGCGCCAGCAGCCAAGATGGAGACCTCACGCTTTTT. Amino acids: CASSQDGDLTLF. This rearrangement joins TRBV4-3 to TRBJ1-4; D is unclear. In germline, CDR1 is LGHNA, CDR2 YSLEER. The length of the CDR3 is 12 residues.

V and J are TRBV7-9 and TRBJ1-4; a weak D match, TRBD1 (5 bases). With 5 bases removed from V and 0 bases from J, the gap between germline ends came to 7 bases. From germline, CDR1 is SEHNR and CDR2 FQNEAQ (reference sequence). The CDR3 loop spans 14 amino acids. CDR3 in DNA: TGTGCCAGCAGCGAGACAGCAACTAATGAAAAACTGTTTTTT. Translating gives CASSETATNEKLFF.

The rearrangement links TRBV2 to TRBJ1-6, with D unclear. CDR1 and CDR2 from the germline V gene are SNHLY and FYNNEI. Trimming left V 4 bases short and J 2 bases short, with 12 bases between. The CDR3 is made up of 16 amino acids. The DNA for the CDR3 is TGTGCCAGCAGTGGGGCCGCGGGGACCTATAATTCACCCCTCCACTTT. This sequence encodes CASSGAAGTYNSPLHF.